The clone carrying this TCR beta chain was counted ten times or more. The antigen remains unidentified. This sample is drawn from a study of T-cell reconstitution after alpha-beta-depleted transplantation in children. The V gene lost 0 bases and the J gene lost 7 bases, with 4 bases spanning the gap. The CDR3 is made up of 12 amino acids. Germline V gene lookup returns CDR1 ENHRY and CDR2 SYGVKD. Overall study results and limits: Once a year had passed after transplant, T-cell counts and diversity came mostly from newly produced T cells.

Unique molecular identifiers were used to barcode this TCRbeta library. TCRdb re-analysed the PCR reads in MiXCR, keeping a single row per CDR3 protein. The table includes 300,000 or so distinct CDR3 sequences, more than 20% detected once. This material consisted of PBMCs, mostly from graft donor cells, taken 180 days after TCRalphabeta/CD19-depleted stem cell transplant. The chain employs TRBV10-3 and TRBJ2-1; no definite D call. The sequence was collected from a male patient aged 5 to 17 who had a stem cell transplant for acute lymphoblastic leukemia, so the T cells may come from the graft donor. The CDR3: CAISESVNEQFF. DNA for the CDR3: TGTGCCATCAGTGAGTCCGTGAATGAGCAGTTCTTC.